These T cell receptor beta chains were read from a single sample in a study of OX40 agonist ivuxolimab in advanced cancers. Some clones are missing from TCRdb's copy, which holds only in-frame ones; the method was immunoSEQ multiplex PCR. This table has over 80,000 clones, approximately 84% appearing once. Specimen: CD4+ or CD8+ T cells sorted from blood, collected in a trial of the OX40 agonist ivuxolimab. These receptors originate from an adult with an advanced solid tumor such as melanoma, head and neck, liver or kidney cancer. The CDR3 runs from the conserved cysteine through the conserved F or W. Each record gives: clone size, J gene, D gene, CDR3 length, V gene, CDR3 DNA, CDR3 protein. D genes are given only for firm matches. For some rows the clone size is stated as once, few or many, or as a class when expanded; others skip it.

size: -; J: TRBJ1-5; D: TRBD1; length: 13; V: TRBV7-3; DNA: TGTGCCAGCAGCACGCAGGGGGGTCAGCCCCAGCATTTT; CDR3: CASSTQGGQPQHF
size: -; J: TRBJ2-7; D: TRBD2; length: 14; V: TRBV7-9; DNA: TGTGCCAGCAGCTATAGCGGGAGTCCGGGCGAGCAGTACTTC; CDR3: CASSYSGSPGEQYF
size: -; J: TRBJ1-3; D: -; length: 14; V: TRBV5-1; DNA: TGCGCCAGCAGCTTGTCAGGGATCGGAAACACCATATATTTT; CDR3: CASSLSGIGNTIYF
size: few; J: TRBJ1-5; D: TRBD1; length: 15; V: TRBV5-1; DNA: TGCGCCAGCAGCCCGGGACAGGGGGTGTATAAGCCCCAGCATTTT; CDR3: CASSPGQGVYKPQHF
size: -; J: TRBJ2-1; D: TRBD2; length: 14; V: TRBV5-5; DNA: TGTGCCAGCAGTACCGGGGGGGCCTACAATGAGCAGTTCTTC; CDR3: CASSTGGAYNEQFF
size: -; J: TRBJ2-7; D: -; length: 13; V: TRBV7-8; DNA: TGTGCCAGCAGCTTAGAGGACTTCTACGAGCAGTACTTC; CDR3: CASSLEDFYEQYF
size: -; J: TRBJ2-3; D: -; length: 15; V: TRBV7-2; DNA: TGTGCCAGCAGCTTAGTTGGGGGGGCAACAGATACGCAGTATTTT; CDR3: CASSLVGGATDTQYF
size: once; J: TRBJ1-2; D: -; length: 14; V: TRBV7-8; DNA: TGTGCCACCTACGACCTACCGTTGGGCTATGGCTACACCTTC; CDR3: CATYDLPLGYGYTF
size: -; J: TRBJ1-2; D: TRBD1; length: 18; V: TRBV23-1; DNA: TGCGCCAGCAGTCAATCATCGGGGACAGGGGGCGAGGCCTATGGCTACACCTTC; CDR3: CASSQSSGTGGEAYGYTF
size: -; J: TRBJ2-2; D: TRBD2; length: 16; V: TRBV11-2; DNA: TGTGCCAGCAGCCAAGTGCGGGGGGCGAACACCGGGGAGCTGTTTTTT; CDR3: CASSQVRGANTGELFF
size: -; J: TRBJ1-2; D: TRBD1; length: 13; V: TRBV29-1; DNA: TGCAGCGGGGGGGACAGGTTGAACTATGGCTACACCTTC; CDR3: CSGGDRLNYGYTF
size: once; J: TRBJ2-1; D: -; length: 18; V: TRBV19; DNA: TGTGCCAGTAGTATAGATTCGGGGCTTTTAGACTCCTACAATGAGCAGTTCTTC; CDR3: CASSIDSGLLDSYNEQFF
size: -; J: TRBJ1-2; D: -; length: 13; V: TRBV5-6; DNA: TGTGCCAGCAGCCCAGCCCGACAGGACGGCTACACCTTC; CDR3: CASSPARQDGYTF
size: -; J: TRBJ2-2; D: -; length: 18; V: TRBV9; DNA: TGTGCCAGCAGCTCTAGTAGGGTTCAGGGGCCGGTCACCGGGGAGCTGTTTTTT; CDR3: CASSSSRVQGPVTGELFF
size: -; J: TRBJ2-1; D: TRBD2; length: 18; V: TRBV4-2; DNA: TGTGCCAGCAGCCACCTAGGGCTAGCGGGAAGCCCTAACAATGAGCAGTTCTTC; CDR3: CASSHLGLAGSPNNEQFF
size: -; J: TRBJ2-7; D: -; length: 14; V: TRBV5-6; DNA: TGTGCCAGCAGCTGGGAGGGGGGATACTACGAGCAGTACTTC; CDR3: CASSWEGGYYEQYF
size: few; J: TRBJ1-1; D: -; length: 15; V: TRBV9; DNA: TGTGCCAGCAGCGTAGGTCAGCTTCCGAACACTGAAGCTTTCTTT; CDR3: CASSVGQLPNTEAFF
size: -; J: TRBJ1-5; D: TRBD1; length: 16; V: TRBV19; DNA: TGTGCCAGTAGTATTCCCAGGGGGCCATCCAATCAGCCCCAGCATTTT; CDR3: CASSIPRGPSNQPQHF
size: -; J: TRBJ2-7; D: TRBD2; length: 14; V: TRBV6-1; DNA: TGTGCCAGCTTTCCCGGGACTAGCTTATTAGAGCAGTACTTC; CDR3: CASFPGTSLLEQYF
size: -; J: TRBJ2-7; D: TRBD1; length: 14; V: TRBV7-8; DNA: TGTGCCAGCAGCCAGGACAGGCCGCCCTACGAGCAGTACTTC; CDR3: CASSQDRPPYEQYF
size: -; J: TRBJ1-5; D: -; length: 15; V: TRBV19; DNA: TGTGCCAGTAGTATATGGGGGACTAGCAATCAGCCCCAGCATTTT; CDR3: CASSIWGTSNQPQHF
size: -; J: TRBJ2-1; D: -; length: 15; V: TRBV18; DNA: TGTGCCAGCTCACTGGTGCGGGTCCGCGGTGATGAGCAGTTCTTC; CDR3: CASSLVRVRGDEQFF
size: -; J: TRBJ2-1; D: TRBD1; length: 17; V: TRBV4-3; DNA: TGCGCCAGCAGCTCTTCTTACGGGACAGGGGGGAAGGGTGAGCAGTTCTTC; CDR3: CASSSSYGTGGKGEQFF
size: -; J: TRBJ2-5; D: -; length: 14; V: TRBV5-1; DNA: TGCGCCAGCAGCTACGACGGGGTCAAAGAGACCCAGTACTTC; CDR3: CASSYDGVKETQYF
size: -; J: TRBJ2-6; D: -; length: 13; V: TRBV7-9; DNA: TGTGCCAGCCCGCGGTCTGGGGCCAACGTCCTGACTTTC; CDR3: CASPRSGANVLTF
size: few; J: TRBJ2-1; D: -; length: 11; V: TRBV30; DNA: TGTGCCTGGAGTGTACTAGATGAGCAGTTCTTC; CDR3: CAWSVLDEQFF
size: -; J: TRBJ2-5; D: -; length: 14; V: TRBV5-1; DNA: TGCGCCAGCAGCCCGGCCACGGGACGGGAGACCCAGTACTTC; CDR3: CASSPATGRETQYF
size: -; J: TRBJ2-1; D: TRBD2; length: 17; V: TRBV7-9; DNA: TGTGCCAGCAGCCGGACACCCGGACTAGCGGAAGGCAATGAGCAGTTCTTC; CDR3: CASSRTPGLAEGNEQFF
size: -; J: TRBJ2-7; D: TRBD2; length: 16; V: TRBV15; DNA: TGTGCCACCAGCAGAGAAGGACTAGCGGGAGTCTACGAGCAGTACTTC; CDR3: CATSREGLAGVYEQYF
size: -; J: TRBJ2-5; D: TRBD2; length: 16; V: TRBV9; DNA: TGTGCCAGCAGCGTAGGAGTAGCGGGAGGGGTGGAGACCCAGTACTTC; CDR3: CASSVGVAGGVETQYF
size: -; J: TRBJ1-2; D: TRBD1; length: 18; V: TRBV15; DNA: TGTGCCACCAGCAGTTGGAGGGACAGGGAGGGGGGATCCTATGGCTACACCTTC; CDR3: CATSSWRDREGGSYGYTF
size: -; J: TRBJ2-3; D: -; length: 12; V: TRBV2; DNA: TGTGCCAGCAGTGAAAGGGAGGATACGCAGTATTTT; CDR3: CASSEREDTQYF
size: -; J: TRBJ2-3; D: -; length: 14; V: TRBV5-1; DNA: TGCGCCAGCAGCTTGGGGGAACAGACAGATACGCAGTATTTT; CDR3: CASSLGEQTDTQYF
size: -; J: TRBJ2-7; D: -; length: 13; V: TRBV4-1; DNA: TGCGCCAGCAGCCAAGATTACAACTACGAGCAGTACTTC; CDR3: CASSQDYNYEQYF
size: -; J: TRBJ2-3; D: TRBD1; length: 16; V: TRBV18; DNA: TGTGCCAGCTCCTCCTTCGTGAGGGGGCCAGCAGATACGCAGTATTTT; CDR3: CASSSFVRGPADTQYF
size: -; J: TRBJ2-3; D: -; length: 14; V: TRBV30; DNA: TGTGCCTGGAGTGGGGGGGCGGGAACAGATACGCAGTATTTT; CDR3: CAWSGGAGTDTQYF
size: -; J: TRBJ2-6; D: -; length: 15; V: TRBV2; DNA: TGTGCCAGCAGTGAGGAGGCCACTGGGGCCAACGTCCTGACTTTC; CDR3: CASSEEATGANVLTF
size: -; J: TRBJ1-2; D: TRBD1; length: 15; V: TRBV9; DNA: TGTGCCAGCAGCGTAGGTGGGGGACAGGGACTTGGCTACACCTTC; CDR3: CASSVGGGQGLGYTF
size: -; J: TRBJ2-5; D: -; length: 16; V: TRBV7-9; DNA: TGTGCCAGCAGCTTAGTGGTTAGGGCAGGAGAAGAGACCCAGTACTTC; CDR3: CASSLVVRAGEETQYF
size: -; J: TRBJ2-2; D: -; length: 15; V: TRBV6-5; DNA: TGTGCCAGCAGTTCCTCTCGACAGAACACCGGGGAGCTGTTTTTT; CDR3: CASSSSRQNTGELFF
size: -; J: TRBJ1-1; D: -; length: 15; V: TRBV4-1; DNA: TGCGCCAGCAGCCAAGTTGAGGGTAGGGGAACTGAAGCTTTCTTT; CDR3: CASSQVEGRGTEAFF
size: -; J: TRBJ2-2; D: -; length: 12; V: TRBV9; DNA: TGTGCCAGCAGCGTAGGGCAAGGGGAGCTGTTTTTT; CDR3: CASSVGQGELFF
size: -; J: TRBJ1-3; D: -; length: 15; V: TRBV28; DNA: TGTGCCAGCACCCAGGGAGGGGCCTCTGGAAACACCATATATTTT; CDR3: CASTQGGASGNTIYF
size: -; J: TRBJ2-1; D: TRBD2; length: 16; V: TRBV7-8; DNA: TGTGCCAGCAGCTCAACCGGGACTAGGGGATACAATGAGCAGTTCTTC; CDR3: CASSSTGTRGYNEQFF
size: once; J: TRBJ2-1; D: TRBD1; length: 16; V: TRBV7-6; DNA: TGTGCCAGCAGCTTAGGCTACGGGACAGGGGGGAATGAGCAGTTCTTC; CDR3: CASSLGYGTGGNEQFF
size: -; J: TRBJ1-2; D: TRBD1; length: 14; V: TRBV15; DNA: TGTGCCACCAGCAGAGTTGACAGGGGAGGAAGCTACACCTTC; CDR3: CATSRVDRGGSYTF
size: once; J: TRBJ2-7; D: -; length: 14; V: TRBV25-1; DNA: TGTGCCAGCAGAGATTACAGGAGCTCCTACGAGCAGTACTTC; CDR3: CASRDYRSSYEQYF
size: few; J: TRBJ1-1; D: -; length: 13; V: TRBV19; DNA: TGTGCCAGTAGTACGACAGCCAACACTGAAGCTTTCTTT; CDR3: CASSTTANTEAFF
size: once; J: TRBJ2-3; D: -; length: 15; V: TRBV5-1; DNA: TGCGCCAGCAGCTTTTTGACCGGGTCCACAGATACGCAGTATTTT; CDR3: CASSFLTGSTDTQYF